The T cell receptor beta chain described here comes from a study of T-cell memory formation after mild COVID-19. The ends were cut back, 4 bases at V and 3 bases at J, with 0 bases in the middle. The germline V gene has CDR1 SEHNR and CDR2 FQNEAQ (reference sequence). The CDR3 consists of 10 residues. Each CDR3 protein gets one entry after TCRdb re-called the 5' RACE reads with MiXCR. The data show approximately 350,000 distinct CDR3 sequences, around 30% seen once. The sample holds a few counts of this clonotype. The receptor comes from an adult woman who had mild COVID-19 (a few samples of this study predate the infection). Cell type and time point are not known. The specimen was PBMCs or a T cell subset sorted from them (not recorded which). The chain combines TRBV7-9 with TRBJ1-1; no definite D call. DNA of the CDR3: TGTGCCAGCAGCTACACTGAAGCTTTCTTT. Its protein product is CASSYTEAFF.